One T cell receptor beta chain is described in this entry. The data were obtained in a study of blood T cell repertoires in COVID-19. About the research overall: Donors in the United States, Italy and Spain gave samples during acute or convalescent COVID-19. PBMCs, B-cell-depleted T cells, or T cells were the source of the cDNA or gDNA that made up the material.

Trimming left V 7 bases short and J 1 base short, with 13 bases between. This CDR3 comprises 14 residues. Per the germline V gene, CDR1 is LGHDT and CDR2 is YNNKEL (reference sequence). In the original workflow: Researchers report that nucleated cell counts were estimated from reference gene primer amplification. TCRdb's copy holds only in-frame clones and misses some; the assay was immunoSEQ multiplex PCR. V and J calls and clone size are as listed in that table; D and trimming were resolved from the DNA. The repertoire holds approximately 190,000 clones, with 84% as singletons. V gene TRBV3-1 (or the pseudogene TRBV3-2) combines with J gene TRBJ1-1; unclear D gene. The receptor was derived from a human donor in a cohort sampled during active COVID-19. Sequenced input: peripheral blood. The CDR3 region is CASNRVGANTEAFF. For the CDR3, the DNA is TGTGCCAGCAACCGGGTAGGTGCGAACACTGAAGCTTTCTTT.